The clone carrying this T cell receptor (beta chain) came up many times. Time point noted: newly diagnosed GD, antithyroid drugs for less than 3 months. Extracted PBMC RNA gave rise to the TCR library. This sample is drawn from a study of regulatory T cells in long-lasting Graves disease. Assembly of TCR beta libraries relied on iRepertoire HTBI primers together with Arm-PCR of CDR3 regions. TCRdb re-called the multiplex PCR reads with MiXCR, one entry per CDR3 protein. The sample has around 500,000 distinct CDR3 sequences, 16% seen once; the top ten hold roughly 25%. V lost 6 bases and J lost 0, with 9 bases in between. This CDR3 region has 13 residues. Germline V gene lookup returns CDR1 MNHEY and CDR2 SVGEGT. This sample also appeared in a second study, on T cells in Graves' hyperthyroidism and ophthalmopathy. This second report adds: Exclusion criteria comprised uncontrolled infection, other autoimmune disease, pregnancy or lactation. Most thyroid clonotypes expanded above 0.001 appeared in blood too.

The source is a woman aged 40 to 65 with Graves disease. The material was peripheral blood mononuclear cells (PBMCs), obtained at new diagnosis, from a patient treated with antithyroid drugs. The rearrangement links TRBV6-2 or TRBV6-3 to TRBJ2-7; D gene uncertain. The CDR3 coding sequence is TGTGCCAGCAGCCACGCCGGCTCCTACGAGCAGTACTTC. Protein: CASSHAGSYEQYF.